The rows below give T cell receptor beta chains drawn from one sample of a study of OX40 agonist ivuxolimab in advanced cancers. Sequencing used immunoSEQ multiplex PCR; TCRdb keeps in-frame clones, though not all of them. The sample carries 70,000 or so clones, 84% recorded once. The material was CD4+ or CD8+ T cells sorted from blood, obtained in a trial of the OX40 agonist ivuxolimab. The receptors originated from an adult with an advanced solid tumor such as melanoma, head and neck, liver or kidney cancer. Each CDR3 is given with its conserved first and last residue. The D gene is left open where the match is weak. Clone size is given for some rows only: seen once, a few or many times, or a class if the clone is expanded.

v_gene,abundance,j_gene,d_gene,CDR3aa,CDR3nt
TRBV10-3,.,TRBJ1-1,.,CAISESGEGTEAFF,TGTGCCATCAGTGAGTCGGGGGAGGGGACTGAAGCTTTCTTT
TRBV19,few,TRBJ2-1,.,CASSIVGPNEQFF,TGTGCCAGTAGTATTGTTGGTCCCAATGAGCAGTTCTTC
TRBV5-1,.,TRBJ2-1,TRBD1,CASRSAGGNSYNEQFF,TGCGCCAGCAGATCGGCAGGGGGCAACTCCTACAATGAGCAGTTCTTC
TRBV5-4,.,TRBJ2-3,.,CASSLPGTDTQYF,TGTGCCAGCAGCTTGCCAGGCACAGATACGCAGTATTTT
TRBV28,.,TRBJ2-2,TRBD1,CASTDRGANTGELFF,TGTGCCAGTACGGACAGGGGGGCGAACACCGGGGAGCTGTTTTTT
TRBV29-1,.,TRBJ2-5,.,CSARRGQSVQETQYF,TGCAGCGCTCGACGGGGCCAAAGCGTACAAGAGACCCAGTACTTC
TRBV18,few,TRBJ1-2,TRBD1,CASSPQNRGSSTNGYTF,TGTGCCAGCTCACCACAAAACAGGGGGAGTTCTACGAATGGCTACACCTTC
TRBV4-3,.,TRBJ2-3,.,CASSHSTGRTDTQYF,TGCGCCAGCAGCCACTCTACAGGCCGCACAGATACGCAGTATTTT
TRBV14,few,TRBJ2-7,.,CATGGGYEQYF,TGTGCCACCGGAGGGGGGTACGAGCAGTACTTC
TRBV18,.,TRBJ1-1,TRBD1,CASSPDREAFF,TGTGCCAGCTCACCGGACAGGGAAGCTTTCTTT
TRBV11-2,.,TRBJ2-1,.,CASSLGRAFYNEQFF,TGTGCCAGCAGCTTAGGGAGGGCCTTCTACAATGAGCAGTTCTTC
TRBV5-6,.,TRBJ1-2,.,CASSLVAGTYGYTF,TGTGCCAGCAGCTTGGTGGCGGGGACCTATGGCTACACCTTC
TRBV9,.,TRBJ1-1,.,CASSANRERTEAFF,TGTGCCAGCAGCGCCAACAGGGAGCGGACTGAAGCTTTCTTT
TRBV11-3,.,TRBJ2-1,.,CATWRGEQFF,TGTGCCACCTGGCGGGGTGAGCAGTTCTTC
TRBV27,.,TRBJ1-3,.,CASSFLPRAGNTIYF,TGTGCCAGCAGTTTCTTACCTAGGGCTGGAAACACCATATATTTT
TRBV28,.,TRBJ1-5,TRBD1,CASRTGGDSQPQHF,TGTGCCAGCAGGACAGGGGGAGACAGTCAGCCCCAGCATTTT
TRBV15,.,TRBJ2-7,.,CATSREGGPYEQYF,TGTGCCACCAGCAGAGAGGGAGGCCCCTACGAGCAGTACTTC
TRBV6-1,.,TRBJ2-3,.,CASRRERSTDTQYF,TGTGCCAGCAGAAGGGAACGGAGCACAGATACGCAGTATTTT
TRBV30,.,TRBJ1-6,.,CAWSISGSSSYNSPLHF,TGTGCCTGGAGTATCAGCGGGTCGAGCTCCTATAATTCACCCCTCCACTTT
TRBV5-4,.,TRBJ2-5,.,CASSTAGTEETQYF,TGTGCCAGCAGCACTGCTGGGACTGAAGAGACCCAGTACTTC
TRBV6-6,.,TRBJ1-1,.,CASRLNDGLAFF,TGTGCCAGCAGGCTTAATGATGGGTTGGCTTTCTTT
TRBV7-9,.,TRBJ2-7,.,CASSKDVEQYF,TGTGCCAGCAGCAAGGACGTCGAGCAGTACTTC
TRBV11-2,.,TRBJ1-2,.,CASSSPGSSIYGYTF,TGTGCCAGCAGCTCTCCCGGGTCTTCAATCTATGGCTACACCTTC
TRBV7-9,.,TRBJ1-6,.,CASSFDAGGSPLHF,TGTGCCAGCAGTTTTGACGCGGGAGGTTCACCCCTCCACTTT
TRBV5-4,.,TRBJ2-3,.,CASSSPGRDTQYF,TGTGCCAGCAGCTCCCCCGGCCGAGATACGCAGTATTTT
TRBV28,.,TRBJ2-7,.,CARNPGTTAYEQYF,TGTGCCAGAAACCCCGGGACGACTGCCTACGAGCAGTACTTC
TRBV5-4,.,TRBJ1-1,.,CASSLESGEAFF,TGTGCCAGCAGCTTGGAATCGGGTGAAGCTTTCTTT
TRBV7-7,.,TRBJ2-5,.,CASNLALWDKETQYF,TGTGCTAGCAACTTAGCCTTATGGGACAAAGAGACCCAGTACTTC